These 17 T cell receptor beta chains share one sample of origin, sequenced in a study of identical twins. Each CDR3 protein is one row after TCRdb ran MiXCR on the 5' RACE reads. The sample has under 800,000 distinct CDR3 sequences; over 20% are singletons. The data were also submitted as part of a second study, on T cells expressing NK-cell markers.

The specimen was PBMCs. The source of these receptors is a woman younger than 30 in good health.

The chain employs TRBV7-8 and TRBJ2-3; 9 nucleotides match TRBD2. This CDR3 has 16 amino acids. CDR1 and CDR2 from the germline V gene are SGHVS and FQNEAQ. V lost 2 bases to trimming and J lost 4 bases; unmatched junction nucleotides: 7. The chain's CDR3 is CASSLQPSGNPDTQYF. In nucleotides, the CDR3 is TGTGCCAGCAGCTTACAACCTAGCGGGAACCCAGATACGCAGTATTTT.

This clonotype was picked up a small number of times. The chain's CDR3 is CASSGDLWGEQYF. The CDR3 DNA sequence: TGCGCCAGCAGCGGGGACCTATGGGGAGAGCAGTACTTC. J is TRBJ2-7 and V is TRBV5-1; D assignment may be TRBD1 or TRBD2 (5 bases each). Germline-derived CDR1 and CDR2 are SGHRS and YFSETQ. The CDR3 length is 13 residues. V lost 4 bases to trimming and J lost 7 bases, with 15 bases between them.

This sequence joins TRBV18 and TRBJ2-5, with 10 positions matching TRBD1. This CDR3 has 15 residues. Germline CDR1 KGHSH, CDR2 LQKENI. V gave up 4 bases and J gave up 1 base; unmatched junction bases: 3. As DNA, the CDR3 is TGTGCCAGCTCACGGACAGGGGGGCCCCAAGAGACCCAGTACTTC. This encodes CASSRTGGPQETQYF.

A few counts support this clonotype. This chain links TRBV12-3 or TRBV12-4 with TRBJ2-7, with D possibly called TRBD1 or TRBD2 (6 bases each). Trimming took off 3 bases at V and 6 bases at J, with 15 bases between the two ends. This CDR3 has 14 amino acids. The CDR3 reads CASSFRGGGVEQYF. The CDR3 bases are TGTGCCAGCAGTTTCAGGGGAGGCGGGGTCGAGCAGTACTTC.

This clonotype has just a few counts. The chain employs TRBV29-1 and TRBJ2-1, with D possibly TRBD2 on 5 matching bases. Per the germline V gene, CDR1 is SQVTM and CDR2 is ANQGSEA. The V end was cut by 2 bases, the J end by 0 bases, with 5 bases between. The CDR3 loop spans 13 amino acids. The CDR3 sequence: CSVELASYNEQFF. In nucleotides, the CDR3 is TGCAGCGTTGAACTAGCCTCCTACAATGAGCAGTTCTTC.

Concerning this clonotype itself: A read error may account for a junction end that differs from germline. V usage is TRBV7-2 and J usage is TRBJ1-1; TRBD1 agrees at 7 bases. CDR1 is SGHTA, CDR2 FQGNSA, per germline. This CDR3 has 16 residues. The CDR3: CASSLYYRGDHTEVFF. The CDR3 nucleotides are TGTGCCAGCAGCTTATATTACAGGGGAGACCACACTGAAGTTTTCTTT.

The table lists this clonotype with many counts. This rearrangement joins TRBV7-6 to TRBJ2-3, with 7 bases that match TRBD2. Trimming cost V 5 bases and J 5 bases; bases outside gene matches: 7. The CDR3 is 14 amino acids. Germline V gene lookup returns CDR1 SGHVS and CDR2 FNYEAQ. The CDR3 nucleotides are TGTGCCAGCAGCCTAGGCGGGGGTAGAGATACGCAGTATTTT. Its protein product is CASSLGGGRDTQYF.

This clonotype appeared many times. This chain joins TRBV4-3 and TRBJ1-2; a weak D match, TRBD1 (5 bases). Germline assignment: CDR1 LGHNA and CDR2 YSLEER. Deletions cut 0 bases from V and 4 bases from J, with 15 bases between. CDR3 length equals 16 residues. The CDR3 sequence is CASSQEWAAGIYGYTF. CDR3 coding DNA: TGCGCCAGCAGCCAAGAATGGGCCGCAGGGATCTATGGCTACACCTTC.

A note on this clonotype: Since a much larger clone is just one base distant, this may be a read error. The chain employs TRBV7-9 and TRBJ2-5; possible D gene TRBD2, 7 bases. The CDR3 has 13 residues. Germline V gene sequence: CDR1 SEHNR, CDR2 FQNEAQ (reference sequence). Written as DNA, the CDR3 is TGTGCCAGCAGCCGGGGGGCTCAAGAGACCCAGCACTTC. Translating it yields CASSRGAQETQHF.

The V gene is TRBV6-5, the J gene TRBJ2-3; 10 bases align to TRBD2. V lost 2 bases and J lost 2; bases outside the gene matches: 4. CDR1 MNHEY and CDR2 SVGAGI come from the germline V gene. The CDR3 is made up of 16 amino acids. CDR3 DNA: TGTGCCAGCAGTTACGTCCTAGCGGGGGACACAGATACGCAGTATTTT. Translation: CASSYVLAGDTDTQYF.

V usage is TRBV6-5 and J usage is TRBJ2-5; D may be TRBD2 (6 bases). Trimming stripped 2 bases from V and 3 bases from J, with 16 bases between. In germline, CDR1 is MNHEY, CDR2 SVGAGI. The CDR3 is made up of 16 amino acids. The CDR3 DNA reads as TGTGCCAGCAGTTACCCCGACCTAATAGCGGAAGAGACCCAGTACTTC. Translated: CASSYPDLIAEETQYF.

The chain employs TRBV11-3 and TRBJ2-1, with D tentatively TRBD2 (5 bases). Between the trimmed V and J ends, which lost 6 bases and 4 bases, there was a span of 10 bases. Germline V gene sequence: CDR1 SGHNT, CDR2 YENEEA. The CDR3 has 13 amino acids. This chain's CDR3 is CASRPRGYNEQFF. DNA of the CDR3: TGTGCCAGCAGGCCCCGGGGATACAATGAGCAGTTCTTC.

The chain couples TRBV12-3 or TRBV12-4 to TRBJ2-2; D is undetermined. V dropped 3 bases and J dropped 8 bases, with 7 bases sitting between them. CDR3 length equals 12 residues. This CDR3 reads CASSFVGGELFF. The CDR3 DNA sequence: TGTGCCAGCAGTTTCGTTGGGGGGGAGCTGTTTTTT.

This clonotype was seen many times. The chain couples TRBV30 to TRBJ1-1, with D tentatively TRBD1 (6 bases). From germline, CDR1 is GTSNPN and CDR2 SVGIG (reference sequence). V lost 4 bases and J lost 6, with 12 bases in between. The CDR3 sequence is 12 residues long. The CDR3 spells CAWIPGGPEAFF. As DNA, the CDR3 is TGTGCCTGGATCCCCGGGGGGCCTGAAGCTTTCTTT.

The chain joins TRBV20-1 to TRBJ2-1; D not resolved. CDR1 and CDR2 from the germline V gene are DFQATT and SNEGSKA (reference sequence). Trimming removed 5 bases from V and 7 bases from J, with 12 bases in between. The CDR3 spans 12 residues. The chain's CDR3 is CSAPWASNEQFF. CDR3 DNA sequence: TGCAGTGCTCCCTGGGCCTCTAATGAGCAGTTCTTC.

The rearrangement joins TRBV15 to TRBJ2-6; D not certain. Germline CDR1 and CDR2: LNHNV and YYDKDF (reference sequence). V gave up 1 base and J gave up 2 bases, with 6 bases separating them. The CDR3 is made up of 15 amino acids. Here the CDR3 reads CATSRGSAGANVLTF. The CDR3 bases are TGTGCCACCAGCAGAGGTTCGGCTGGGGCCAACGTCCTGACTTTC. Variable domain in full (rest from reference TRBV15 and TRBJ2-6): DAMVIQNPRYQVTQFGKPVTLSCSQTLNHNVMYWYQQKSSQAPKLLFHYYDKDFNNEADTPDNFQSRRPNTSFCFLDIRSPGLGDTAMYLCATSRGSAGANVLTFGAGSRLTVL.

This clonotype has a handful of counts. The chain links TRBV5-1 to TRBJ2-5, with TRBD1 identical over 8 bases. Germline CDR1 SGHRS, CDR2 YFSETQ. J gave up 5 bases and V 0 bases, and 6 bases lay outside the gene matches. The CDR3 is 15 residues long. The CDR3 loop is CASSLEDREQETQYF. CDR3 nucleotides: TGCGCCAGCAGCTTGGAGGACAGGGAGCAGGAGACCCAGTACTTC. Full variable domain (remainder filled in from reference TRBV5-1 and TRBJ2-5): KAGVTQTPRYLIKTRGQQVTLSCSPISGHRSVSWYQQTPGQGLQFLFEYFSETQRNKGNFPGRFSGRQFSNSRSEMNVSTLELGDSALYLCASSLEDREQETQYFGPGTRLLVL.